The 23 T cell receptor beta chains presented below share a single source sample, sequenced in a study of post-analysis software for immune sequencing data. TCR beta cDNA libraries had unique molecular identifiers. TCRdb re-called the PCR reads with MiXCR, one entry per CDR3 protein. The sample comprises fewer than 850,000 distinct CDR3 sequences, 30% of which are singletons, and 0.56% rests with the top ten. Antigens for these TCRs are unknown. Findings and caveats of the study: There were a few TRBV segments more frequent in patients than controls, and TRBV5-6, TRBV5-1 and TRBV20-1 were among them.

Sequencing used blood. The source is a girl aged 5-17 years with multiple sclerosis.

This chain uses TRBV20-1 with TRBJ2-7, with TRBD2 identical over 7 bases. The CDR3 loop spans 14 amino acids. The germline gives CDR1 DFQATT, CDR2 SNEGSKA (reference sequence). With 5 bases clipped from V and 3 bases from J, the junction kept 10 bases outside the gene matches. The CDR3 DNA reads TGCAGTGCTGGGGATGGGGGGGGGTTCTACGAGCAGTACTTC. The encoded protein is CSAGDGGGFYEQYF.

This clonotype occurred once. The chain has TRBV28 and TRBJ2-7; 7 bases are shared with TRBD1. The end of the DNA fits TRBJ2-5 better, so the J call may be wrong. This CDR3 comprises 13 residues. CDR1 and CDR2 (germline): MDHEN, SYDVKM. CDR3 in amino acids: CASRHDRVETQYF. CDR3 coding DNA: TGTGCCAGCCGCCATGACAGGGTCGAGACCCAGTACTTC.

This chain uses TRBV20-1 with TRBJ2-5; 7 nucleotides align to TRBD1. The V and J ends lost 6 bases and 0 bases, in that order; junction bases with no gene match: 4. The CDR3 length is 13 residues. The germline gives CDR1 DFQATT, CDR2 SNEGSKA (reference sequence). CDR3 amino acids: CSAAGQDQETQYF. As DNA, the CDR3 is TGCAGTGCAGCCGGACAGGACCAAGAGACCCAGTACTTC.

This clonotype was counted ten times or more. This chain connects TRBV20-1 to TRBJ2-1; TRBD2 agrees at 10 bases. V lost 0 bases to trimming and J lost 8 bases; unmatched junction nucleotides: 10. In germline, CDR1 is DFQATT, CDR2 SNEGSKA (reference sequence). There are 16 residues in the CDR3. This CDR3 reads CSARDPSTSGLHEQFF. In DNA form, the CDR3 reads TGCAGTGCTAGAGATCCTTCGACTAGCGGGCTACATGAGCAGTTCTTC.

The chain is built from TRBV28 and TRBJ1-5; D is perhaps TRBD1 (5 bases). The V and J ends lost 6 bases and 3 bases respectively, with 12 bases between them. CDR3 size: 14 residues. The V gene's germline CDR1 is MDHEN and CDR2 SYDVKM. CDR3 loop: CASRGPPYNQPQHF. Written as DNA, the CDR3 is TGTGCCAGCAGGGGACCTCCCTACAATCAGCCCCAGCATTTT.

The chain uses TRBV24-1 and TRBJ2-2; D might be TRBD1 (6 bases). This CDR3 comprises 17 residues. The V gene's germline CDR1 is KGHDR and CDR2 SFDVKD. Deletions cut 3 bases from V and 0 bases from J, with 13 bases between. CDR3 amino acids: CATSDPGQYANTGELFF. In nucleotides, the CDR3 is TGTGCCACCAGTGATCCCGGACAGTATGCGAACACCGGGGAGCTGTTTTTT.

V and J are TRBV20-1 and TRBJ2-3; D is unresolved. CDR1 DFQATT and CDR2 SNEGSKA come from the germline V gene (reference sequence). CDR3 length equals 11 residues. CDR3 sequence (DNA): TGCGGTGGTTCAACTGGGGATACGCAGTATTTT. Translated: CGGSTGDTQYF.

This clonotype has a handful of counts. J is TRBJ1-2 and V is TRBV4-1, with D unresolved. Germline assignment: CDR1 MGHRA and CDR2 YSYEKL. The CDR3 spans 14 residues. Trimming left V 3 bases short and J 4 bases short, with 12 bases between. The DNA of the CDR3 is TGCGCCAGCAGCCAGGATACAGCTTTCTATGGCTACACCTTC. It is translated as CASSQDTAFYGYTF.

This clonotype was counted between two and nine times. J is TRBJ1-1 and V is TRBV11-2, with 7 bases matching TRBD1. CDR3 size: 16 residues. The J segment lost 0 bases and the V segment lost 0 bases, leaving 4 bases of the junction unmatched. CDR1 is SGHAT, CDR2 FQNNGV, per germline. CDR3 coding DNA: TGTGCCAGCAGCTTAGATCGGGGACAGCTGAACACTGAAGCTTTCTTT. Translated: CASSLDRGQLNTEAFF.

In regard to this clonotype: The germline gene is not matched at one end of the junction; a read error may be the cause. J is TRBJ1-1 and V is TRBV9; 9 bases fit TRBD1. The CDR3 length is 14 residues. CDR1 is SGDLS, CDR2 YYNGEE, per germline. CDR3 bases: TGTGCCAGCAGCGTAGACAGGGGGCTTACTGGAGCTTTCTTT. Translating gives CASSVDRGLTGAFF.

The chain is built from TRBV9 and TRBJ1-5; weak D call: TRBD1 (6 bases). Trimming pared 10 bases from V and 6 bases from J, leaving 17 bases between. Per the germline V gene, CDR1 is SGDLS and CDR2 is YYNGEE. The CDR3 covers 13 residues. As DNA, the CDR3 is TGTGCCTTTCATGTGGGGGCGCTTCAGCCCCAGCATTTT. This encodes CAFHVGALQPQHF. Supplemented by reference TRBV9 and TRBJ1-5, the full variable domain reads DSGVTQTPKHLITATGQRVTLRCSPRSGDLSVYWYQQSLDQGLQFLIQYYNGEERAKGNILERFSAQQFPDLHSELNLSSLELGDSALYFCAFHVGALQPQHFGDGTRLSIL.

This chain connects TRBV5-5 to TRBJ1-1; no clear D gene. Trimming removed 0 bases at V and 1 base at J, with 13 bases between. The germline V gene has CDR1 SGHKS and CDR2 YYEKEE (reference sequence). The CDR3 is 16 residues long. This CDR3 reads CASSLAVRQRNTEAFF. The CDR3 DNA reads as TGTGCCAGCAGCTTGGCGGTCCGGCAGAGGAACACTGAAGCTTTCTTT.

This clonotype appeared many times. The V and J genes are TRBV20-1 and TRBJ2-1; the match to TRBD2 covers 7 bases. Germline-derived CDR1 and CDR2 are DFQATT and SNEGSKA (reference sequence). This CDR3 has 12 residues. Germline trimming cut 6 bases from V and 5 bases from J; bases unmatched to any gene: 4. The CDR3 DNA is TGCAGTGCCCGTCGGGAGGACAATGAGCAGTTCTTC. It specifies CSARREDNEQFF.

The CDR3 coding sequence is TGTGCCAGCAGCCCCTACCTACTGGAGACCCAGTACTTC. This translates into CASSPYLLETQYF. This chain uses TRBV7-2 with TRBJ2-7; D not certain. The DNA matches TRBJ2-5 better at its end, which makes the J call doubtful. The CDR3 is 13 residues long. The germline CDR1 and CDR2 sequences are SGHTA and FQGNSA.

This clonotype was seen a handful of times. The chain joins TRBV6-5 to TRBJ2-1; D remains ambiguous. CDR3 length equals 14 residues. CDR1 MNHEY and CDR2 SVGAGI come from the germline V gene. V lost 8 bases and J lost 2, with 13 bases in between. CDR3 DNA sequence: TGTGCCAGCGGAAAGGACGAAACCTACAATGAGCAGTTCTTC. Amino acid sequence: CASGKDETYNEQFF.

This clonotype was picked up a small number of times. The rearrangement links TRBV7-2 to TRBJ2-6, with a weak D call TRBD1 (6 bases). Germline values: CDR1 SGHTA, CDR2 FQGNSA. This CDR3 spans 16 amino acids. Trimming stripped 1 base from V and 2 bases from J, with 9 bases between. The chain's CDR3 is CASSLGTGTGANVLTF. For the CDR3, the DNA is TGTGCCAGCAGCTTAGGTACAGGGACTGGGGCCAACGTCCTGACTTTC.

The chain combines TRBV7-9 with TRBJ1-1; 12 bases match TRBD1. J lost 6 bases, V lost 1 base, and 3 bases had no gene match. This CDR3 is 15 amino acids long. CDR1 and CDR2 from the germline V gene are SEHNR and FQNEAQ (reference sequence). The CDR3 loop is CASSLDGTGGPEAFF. CDR3 in DNA: TGTGCCAGCAGCTTAGATGGGACAGGGGGCCCTGAAGCTTTCTTT.

This sequence joins TRBV10-3 and TRBJ2-1, with TRBD1 matching 9 bases. J lost 7 bases, V lost 8 bases, and 12 bases had no gene match. The CDR3 spans 15 residues. CDR1 is ENHRY, CDR2 SYGVKD, per germline. The CDR3 is CAIATGTGSGNEQFF. Here the CDR3 DNA reads TGTGCCATCGCCACCGGGACAGGGTCCGGGAATGAGCAGTTCTTC.

This clonotype was detected a few times. V and J are TRBV7-2 and TRBJ2-1, with TRBD2 identical over 8 bases. V gave up 7 bases and J gave up 4 bases; unmatched junction bases: 12. The germline V gene has CDR1 SGHTA and CDR2 FQGNSA. The CDR3 length is 16 residues. CDR3 in DNA: TGTGCCAGCAATTCGGGGGCTAGCGGGCGATACAATGAGCAGTTCTTC. Translated: CASNSGASGRYNEQFF.

The chain recombines TRBV20-1 with TRBJ1-2; D not resolved. Trimming pared 0 bases from V and 7 bases from J, leaving 9 bases between. Germline loops: CDR1 DFQATT, CDR2 SNEGSKA (reference sequence). The CDR3 contains 12 residues. CDR3 nucleotides: TGCAGTGCTAGAGATATTTCAGCTGGCTACACCTTC. Protein product: CSARDISAGYTF.

V and J are TRBV6-5 and TRBJ2-5, with D perhaps matching TRBD1 (6 bases). The CDR3 totals 13 residues. Germline V gives CDR1 MNHEY, CDR2 SVGAGI. V was trimmed by 5 bases and J by 7 bases, leaving 14 bases between them. Here the CDR3 reads CASSGTIQGTQYF. CDR3 in DNA: TGTGCCAGCAGTGGGACCATACAGGGGACCCAGTACTTC.

The chain is built from TRBV27 and TRBJ1-4, with D perhaps TRBD1 (5 bases). The CDR3 totals 14 residues. V lost 6 bases to trimming and J lost 5 bases, with 13 bases between them. Germline CDR1 and CDR2: MNHEY and SMNVEV (reference sequence). This CDR3 is CASRRSGSNEKLFF. In nucleotides, the CDR3 is TGTGCCAGCAGGAGGTCAGGGTCAAATGAAAAACTGTTTTTT. Together with reference TRBV27 and TRBJ1-4, the CDR3 gives the full variable domain: EAQVTQNPRYLITVTGKKLTVTCSQNMNHEYMSWYRQDPGLGLRQIYYSMNVEVTDKGDVPEGYKVSRKEKRNFPLILESPSPNQTSLYFCASRRSGSNEKLFFGSGTQLSVL.

The chain combines TRBV4-3 with TRBJ2-4; TRBD2 is a possible D gene (6 bases). V lost 1 base to trimming and J lost 1 base, with 11 bases between them. The CDR3 spans 16 residues. Germline values: CDR1 LGHNA, CDR2 YSLEER. CDR3 residues: CASSQGAGWAKNIQYF. CDR3 nucleotide sequence: TGCGCCAGCAGCCAAGGGGCGGGGTGGGCCAAAAACATTCAGTACTTC.